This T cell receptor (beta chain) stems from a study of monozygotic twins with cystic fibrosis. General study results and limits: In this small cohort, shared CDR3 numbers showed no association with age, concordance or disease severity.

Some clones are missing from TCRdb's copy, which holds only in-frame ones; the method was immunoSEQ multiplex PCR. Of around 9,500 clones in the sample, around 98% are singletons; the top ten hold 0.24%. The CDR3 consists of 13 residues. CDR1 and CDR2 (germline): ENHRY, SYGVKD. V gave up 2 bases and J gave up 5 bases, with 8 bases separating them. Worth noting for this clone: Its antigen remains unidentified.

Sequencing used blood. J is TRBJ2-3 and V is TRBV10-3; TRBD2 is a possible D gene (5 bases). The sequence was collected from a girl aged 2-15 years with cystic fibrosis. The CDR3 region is CAISEVGEDTQYF. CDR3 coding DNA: TGTGCCATCAGTGAGGTGGGAGAAGATACGCAGTATTTT.